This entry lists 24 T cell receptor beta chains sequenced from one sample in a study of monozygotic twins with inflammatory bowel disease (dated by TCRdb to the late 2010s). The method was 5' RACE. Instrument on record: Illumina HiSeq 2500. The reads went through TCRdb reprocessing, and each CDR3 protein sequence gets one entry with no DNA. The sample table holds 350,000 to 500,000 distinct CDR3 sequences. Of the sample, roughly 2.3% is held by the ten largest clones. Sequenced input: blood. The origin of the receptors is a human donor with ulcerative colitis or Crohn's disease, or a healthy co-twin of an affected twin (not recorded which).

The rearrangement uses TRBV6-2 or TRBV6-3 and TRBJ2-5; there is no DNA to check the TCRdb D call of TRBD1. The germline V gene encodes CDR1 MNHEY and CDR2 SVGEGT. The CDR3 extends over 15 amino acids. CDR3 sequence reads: CASSYSGTLGETQYF.

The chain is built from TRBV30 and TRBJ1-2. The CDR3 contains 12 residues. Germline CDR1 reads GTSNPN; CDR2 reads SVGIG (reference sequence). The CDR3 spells CAWIASGLGYTF. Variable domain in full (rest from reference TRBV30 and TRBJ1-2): SQTIHQWPATLVQPVGSPLSLECTVEGTSNPNLYWYRQAAGRGLQLLFYSVGIGQISSEVPQNLSASRPQDRQFILSSKKLLLSDSGFYLCAWIASGLGYTFGSGTRLTVV.

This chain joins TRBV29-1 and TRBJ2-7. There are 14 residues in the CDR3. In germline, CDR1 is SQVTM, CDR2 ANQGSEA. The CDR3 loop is CSVGRGGSSYEQYF.

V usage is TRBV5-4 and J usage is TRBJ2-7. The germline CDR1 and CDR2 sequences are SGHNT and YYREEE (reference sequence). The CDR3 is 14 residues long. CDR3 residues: CASSSVDSSYEQYF.

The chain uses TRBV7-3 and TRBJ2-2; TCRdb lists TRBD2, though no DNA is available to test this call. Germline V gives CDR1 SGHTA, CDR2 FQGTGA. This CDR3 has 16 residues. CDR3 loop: CASSSVLAGGHGELFF. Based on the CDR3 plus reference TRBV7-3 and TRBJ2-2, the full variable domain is GAGVSQTPSNKVTEKGKYVELRCDPISGHTALYWYRQSLGQGPEFLIYFQGTGAADDSGLPNDRFFAVRPEGSVSTLKIQRTERGDSAVYLCASSSVLAGGHGELFFGEGSRLTVL.

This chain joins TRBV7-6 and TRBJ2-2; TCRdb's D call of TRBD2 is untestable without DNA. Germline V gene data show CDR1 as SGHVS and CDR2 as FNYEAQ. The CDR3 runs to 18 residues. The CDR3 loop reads CASSLSPPVGGRGGELFF.

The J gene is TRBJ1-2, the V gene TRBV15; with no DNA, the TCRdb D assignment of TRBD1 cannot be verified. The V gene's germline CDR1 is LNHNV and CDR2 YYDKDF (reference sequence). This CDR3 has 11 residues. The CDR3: CATSVGGGYTF.

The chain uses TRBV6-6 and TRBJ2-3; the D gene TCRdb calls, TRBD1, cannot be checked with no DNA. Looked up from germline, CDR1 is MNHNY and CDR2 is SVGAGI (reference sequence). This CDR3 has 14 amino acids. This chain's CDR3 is CASRPPGRTDTQYF.

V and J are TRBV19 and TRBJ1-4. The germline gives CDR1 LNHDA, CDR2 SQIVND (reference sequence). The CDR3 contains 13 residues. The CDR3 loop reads CATTGLKREKLFF.

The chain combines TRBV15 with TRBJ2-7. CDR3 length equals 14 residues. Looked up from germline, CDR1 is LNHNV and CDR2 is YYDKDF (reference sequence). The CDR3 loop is CATSRGRVGYEQYF.

CDR3 sequence: CSAHHNPLATGNNEKLFF. The J gene is TRBJ1-4, the V gene TRBV20-1; TCRdb gives TRBD1 as the D gene, but with no DNA this cannot be confirmed. Germline V lookup: CDR1 DFQATT, CDR2 SNEGSKA (reference sequence). The CDR3 spans 18 residues.

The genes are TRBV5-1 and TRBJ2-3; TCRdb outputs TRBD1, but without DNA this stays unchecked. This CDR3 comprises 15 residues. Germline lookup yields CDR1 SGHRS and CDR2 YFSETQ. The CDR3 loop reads CASSSQGRSTDTQYF.

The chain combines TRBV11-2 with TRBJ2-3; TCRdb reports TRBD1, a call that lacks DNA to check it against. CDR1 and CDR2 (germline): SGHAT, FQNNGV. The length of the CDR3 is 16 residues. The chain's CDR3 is CASSLGHLYGTDTQYF.

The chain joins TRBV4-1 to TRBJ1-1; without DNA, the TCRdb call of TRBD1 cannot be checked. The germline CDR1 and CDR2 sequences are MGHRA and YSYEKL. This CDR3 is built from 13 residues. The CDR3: CASSQDGQSEAFF.

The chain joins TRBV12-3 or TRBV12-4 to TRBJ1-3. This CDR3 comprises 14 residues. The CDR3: CASRQQNSGNTIYF.

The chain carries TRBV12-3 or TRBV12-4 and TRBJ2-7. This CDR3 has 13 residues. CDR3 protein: CASSFARNYEQYF.

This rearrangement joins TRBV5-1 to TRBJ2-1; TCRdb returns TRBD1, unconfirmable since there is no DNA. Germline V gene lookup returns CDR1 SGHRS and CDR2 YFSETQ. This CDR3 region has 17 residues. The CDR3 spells CASSNPAGTGGYNEQFF.

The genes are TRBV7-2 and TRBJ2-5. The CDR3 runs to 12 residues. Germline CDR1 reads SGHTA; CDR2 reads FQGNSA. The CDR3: CASSLSYETQYF.

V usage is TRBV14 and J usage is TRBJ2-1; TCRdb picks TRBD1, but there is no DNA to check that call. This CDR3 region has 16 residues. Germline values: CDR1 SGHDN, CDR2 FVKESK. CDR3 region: CASGYRTRRSYNEQFF.

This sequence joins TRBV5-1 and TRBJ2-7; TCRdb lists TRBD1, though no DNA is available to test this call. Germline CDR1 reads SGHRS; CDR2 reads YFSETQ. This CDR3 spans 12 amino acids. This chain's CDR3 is CASTGLNYEQYF.

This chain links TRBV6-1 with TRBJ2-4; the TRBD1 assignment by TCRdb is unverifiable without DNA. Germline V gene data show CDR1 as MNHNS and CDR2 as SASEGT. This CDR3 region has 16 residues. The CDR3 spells CASNGVMGLTKNIQYF.

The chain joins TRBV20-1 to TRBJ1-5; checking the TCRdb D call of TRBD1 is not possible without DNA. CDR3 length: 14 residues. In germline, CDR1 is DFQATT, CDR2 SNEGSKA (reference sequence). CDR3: CSVPTEGAGQPQHF.

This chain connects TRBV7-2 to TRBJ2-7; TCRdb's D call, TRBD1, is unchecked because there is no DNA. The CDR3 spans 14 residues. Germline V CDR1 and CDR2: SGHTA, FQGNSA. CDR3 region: CASNSDRVVFEQYF.

The CDR3 sequence: CASSKTTGTYNQPQHF. J is TRBJ1-5 and V is TRBV28; no DNA is available, so the TRBD1 call from TCRdb remains unchecked. Germline V gene lookup returns CDR1 MDHEN and CDR2 SYDVKM. This CDR3 comprises 16 residues.